The 20 T cell receptor beta chains given below trace back to one sample, sequenced in a study of beta chain features in type 1 diabetes. TCRB transcripts that were expressed got sequenced, as all of the isolated RNA had been reverse transcribed. Only in-frame clones appear in the TCRdb table, and some are missing; sequencing was by immunoSEQ multiplex PCR. The table has around 300,000 clones, 8% seen once. The sample taken for sequencing was central memory CD4+ T cells from blood. The receptors derive from a young woman in good health.

This clone was detected a few times. This chain joins TRBV29-1 and TRBJ1-1, with a weak D call TRBD1 (5 bases). The CDR3 length is 12 residues. CDR1 and CDR2 (germline): SQVTM, ANQGSEA. With 6 bases removed from V and 1 base from J, the gap between germline ends came to 9 bases. The CDR3 protein is CSVRQQNTEAFF. The DNA of the CDR3 is TGCAGCGTCCGACAGCAGAACACTGAAGCTTTCTTT.

This clone appeared many times. The chain recombines TRBV10-3 with TRBJ2-5; no clear D gene. V lost 4 bases to trimming and J lost 1 base, with 10 bases between them. The CDR3 is 14 residues long. Looked up from germline, CDR1 is ENHRY and CDR2 is SYGVKD. The CDR3 nucleotides are TGTGCCATCAGTGTTTCGAATTCCCAAGAGACCCAGTACTTC. The encoded protein is CAISVSNSQETQYF.

This rearrangement joins TRBV6-1 to TRBJ1-5, with D perhaps matching TRBD1 (5 bases). Germline lookup yields CDR1 MNHNS and CDR2 SASEGT. Trimming left V 2 bases short and J 5 bases short, with 13 bases between. The CDR3 is 15 amino acids. The CDR3 here is CASSERFGADQPQHF. CDR3 bases: TGTGCCAGCAGTGAACGGTTCGGGGCCGATCAGCCCCAGCATTTT.

Ten or more counts support this clone. The V call is TRBV21-1, the J call TRBJ2-4; TRBD1 was called by the table and not checked on the DNA. TRBV21-1 is flagged as a pseudogene. The CDR3 is 15 residues long. CDR3: CAGRTHTIAKNIQYF. The CDR3, as DNA: TGTGCCGGTAGGACACACACGATAGCCAAAAACATTCAGTACTTC.

This clone was counted only a few times. This chain connects TRBV28 to TRBJ2-2, with a possible D match to TRBD1 (6 bases). Germline values: CDR1 MDHEN, CDR2 SYDVKM. This CDR3 region has 12 residues. DNA of the CDR3: TGTGGGACAAACAGGGCAACCGGGGAGCTGTTTTTT. It specifies CGTNRATGELFF.

There are a few counts of this clone. The chain recombines TRBV7-9 with TRBJ2-5; D may be TRBD1 or TRBD2 (7 bases each). Per germline, CDR1 SEHNR and CDR2 FQNEAQ (reference sequence). V shed 5 bases and J shed 4 bases, with 14 bases lying between them. The CDR3 length is 14 residues. The CDR3, as DNA: TGTGCCAGCAGCCCCGGGGGGACAGCAGAGACCCAGTACTTC. As protein: CASSPGGTAETQYF.

J is TRBJ2-5 and V is TRBV5-4, with 7 bases aligning to TRBD1. Germline CDR1 and CDR2: SGHNT and YYREEE (reference sequence). The CDR3 has 12 amino acids. Germline trimming cut 10 bases from V and 0 bases from J; bases unmatched to any gene: 3. For the CDR3, the DNA is TGTGCCGGGGGACAGAACCAAGAGACCCAGTACTTC. Amino acids: CAGGQNQETQYF.

There are a few counts of this clone. The chain joins TRBV19 to TRBJ2-3, with TRBD2 matching over 7 bases. V gave up 5 bases and J gave up 4 bases; unmatched junction bases: 9. Germline V gene data show CDR1 as LNHDA and CDR2 as SQIVND (reference sequence). The CDR3 contains 15 residues. The chain's CDR3 is CASSASRESADTQYF. CDR3 coding DNA: TGTGCCAGTAGTGCCTCGCGGGAGAGCGCAGATACGCAGTATTTT.

In its sample, this clone was seen a few times. V is TRBV6-5 and J is TRBJ2-2, with D maybe TRBD2 (6 bases). The V end lost 1 base, the J end lost 4 bases, and 10 bases lay between the germline ends. CDR1 and CDR2 (germline): MNHEY, SVGAGI. The CDR3 is 15 residues long. The CDR3 region has the DNA TGTGCCAGCAGTTACTTTACGGAGGGCACCGGGGAGCTGTTTTTT. Translating gives CASSYFTEGTGELFF.

There are a few counts of this clone. This chain connects TRBV7-3 to TRBJ1-6, with a weak D call TRBD1 (5 bases). Germline CDR1 is SGHTA and CDR2 is FQGTGA. The V end was cut by 5 bases, the J end by 10 bases, with 15 bases between. The CDR3 is 14 residues long. Written as DNA, the CDR3 is TGTGCCAGCAGCCTCCAGGGTTTTGGGTCACCCCTCCACTTT. It yields the protein CASSLQGFGSPLHF.

This clone was observed a handful of times. The chain recombines TRBV30 with TRBJ2-7; 10 nucleotides align to TRBD1. J lost 2 bases, V lost 2 bases, and 9 bases had no gene match. CDR1 GTSNPN and CDR2 SVGIG come from the germline V gene (reference sequence). This CDR3 has 16 amino acids. DNA of the CDR3: TGTGCCTGGAGTTTGTTACCGGGACAGGGGCCCTACGAGCAGTACTTC. Translating it yields CAWSLLPGQGPYEQYF.

This clone has just a few counts. This sequence joins TRBV2 and TRBJ1-3; D is perhaps TRBD1 (5 bases). Germline loops: CDR1 SNHLY, CDR2 FYNNEI. This CDR3 comprises 13 residues. V was shortened by 9 bases and J by 0 bases, with 9 bases between the two germline ends. The DNA of the CDR3 is TGTGCCAGTAGACAGAACTCTGGAAACACCATATATTTT. As protein: CASRQNSGNTIYF.

In regard to this clone: A far more abundant clone sits one base away, making this likely a read error. Within the sample, other DNA sequences also encode this same CDR3. The chain has TRBV2 and TRBJ2-5; D remains unclear. With 7 bases removed from V and 2 bases from J, the gap between germline ends came to 5 bases. CDR1 and CDR2 from the germline V gene are SNHLY and FYNNEI. There are 11 residues in the CDR3. The CDR3 region is CASTYQETQYF. The CDR3 DNA sequence: TGTGCCAGCACCTATCAAGAGACCCAGTACTTC.

The chain recombines TRBV5-5 with TRBJ2-4; D perhaps matches TRBD1 (5 bases). The CDR3 has 15 residues. V was trimmed by 4 bases and J by 9 bases, leaving 20 bases between them. In germline, CDR1 is SGHKS, CDR2 YYEKEE (reference sequence). The CDR3 DNA is TGTGCCAGCAGCCAAGAAGGGGAAGGGTTGGGCATTCAGTACTTC. Protein sequence: CASSQEGEGLGIQYF.

The chain joins TRBV11-2 to TRBJ1-1; TRBD1 matches 7 bases. This CDR3 contains 17 residues. Germline V gene lookup returns CDR1 SGHAT and CDR2 FQNNGV. The ends lost 1 base at V and 1 base at J; junction bases unmatched: 9. The CDR3 DNA reads TGTGCCAGCAGCTTAGGTAGGGGGCGGAGGACGAACACTGAAGCTTTCTTT. Protein product: CASSLGRGRRTNTEAFF.

This clone was counted only a few times. This chain links TRBV5-4 with TRBJ1-2; 7 bases fit TRBD1. With 6 bases clipped from V and 4 bases from J, the junction kept 9 bases outside the gene matches. Germline lookup yields CDR1 SGHNT and CDR2 YYREEE (reference sequence). This CDR3 has 14 residues. CDR3 sequence: CASTTNRGGYGYTF. As DNA, the CDR3 is TGTGCCAGCACCACTAACAGGGGTGGCTATGGCTACACCTTC.

The J gene is TRBJ2-7, the V gene TRBV18, with D hard to call. Germline-derived CDR1 and CDR2 are KGHSH and LQKENI. The CDR3 covers 13 residues. V was clipped by 3 bases and J by 4 bases, with 10 bases between them. The CDR3 loop reads CASSPARLYEQYV. In DNA form, the CDR3 reads TGTGCCAGCTCACCTGCCCGGTTATACGAGCAGTACGTC.

This clone was seen more than once but under ten times. The chain links TRBV30 to TRBJ1-1; the D is unclear. V dropped 2 bases and J dropped 0 bases, with 16 bases sitting between them. The CDR3 extends over 16 amino acids. The germline V gene has CDR1 GTSNPN and CDR2 SVGIG (reference sequence). CDR3 nucleotide sequence: TGTGCCTGGAGTCCCAACGACAATTCCCTGAACACTGAAGCTTTCTTT. Protein sequence: CAWSPNDNSLNTEAFF.

This clone was found many times. V and J are TRBV7-8 and TRBJ2-1; 7 bases map to TRBD2. The V segment lost 2 bases and the J segment 5 bases; nucleotides outside the gene matches: 12. This CDR3 is built from 17 residues. Germline-derived CDR1 and CDR2 are SGHVS and FQNEAQ. CDR3 region: CASSLLRVSGSHNEQFF. The CDR3 coding sequence is TGTGCCAGCAGCTTACTTCGGGTTAGCGGGTCCCACAATGAGCAGTTCTTC.

This clone was seen a few times. The gene calls are TRBV6-6 and TRBJ1-1, with D perhaps TRBD1 (5 bases). The CDR3 has 15 amino acids. CDR1 is MNHNY, CDR2 SVGAGI, per germline (reference sequence). Trimming left V 5 bases short and J 5 bases short, with 18 bases between. The CDR3 bases are TGTGCCAGCAGTCACCTGGGAGGAGAGGGGACTGAAGCTTTCTTT. It translates to CASSHLGGEGTEAFF.